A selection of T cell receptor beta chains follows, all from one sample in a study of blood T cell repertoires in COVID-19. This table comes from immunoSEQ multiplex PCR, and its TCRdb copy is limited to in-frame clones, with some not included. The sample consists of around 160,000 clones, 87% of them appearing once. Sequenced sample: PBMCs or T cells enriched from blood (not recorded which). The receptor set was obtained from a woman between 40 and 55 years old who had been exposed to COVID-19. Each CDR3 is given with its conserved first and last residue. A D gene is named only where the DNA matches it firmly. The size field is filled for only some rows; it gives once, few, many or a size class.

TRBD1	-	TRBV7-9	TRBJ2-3	CASSSTRGQGTDTQYF	TGTGCCAGCAGCTCTACGCGAGGACAGGGCACAGATACGCAGTATTTT
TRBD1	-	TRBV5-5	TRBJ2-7	CASSFRQGRPYEQYF	TGTGCCAGCAGCTTCAGACAGGGGCGACCCTACGAGCAGTACTTC
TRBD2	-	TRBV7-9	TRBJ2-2	CASSFYGGALGELFF	TGTGCCAGCAGCTTCTACGGGGGGGCCCTCGGGGAGCTGTTTTTT
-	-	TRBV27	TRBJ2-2	CASRIRQVVNTGELFF	TGTGCCAGCAGAATACGACAGGTTGTCAACACCGGGGAGCTGTTTTTT
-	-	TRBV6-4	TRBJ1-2	CASTPDQGGFYGYTF	TGTGCCAGCACCCCTGATCAGGGAGGTTTCTATGGCTACACCTTC
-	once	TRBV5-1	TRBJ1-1	CASSLGTQRDTEAFF	TGCGCCAGCAGCTTAGGTACTCAGCGGGACACTGAAGCTTTCTTT
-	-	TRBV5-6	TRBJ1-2	CASSLERVQRF	TGTGCCAGCAGCTTGGAGAGGGTCCAGAGATTC
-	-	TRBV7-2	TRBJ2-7	CASSSRTVAYEQYF	TGTGCCAGCAGCTCCCGTACAGTGGCCTACGAGCAGTACTTC
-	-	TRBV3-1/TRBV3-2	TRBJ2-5	CASSQDIGVRETQYF	TGTGCCAGCAGCCAAGATATCGGGGTTCGAGAGACCCAGTACTTC
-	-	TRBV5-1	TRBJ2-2	CASSLASASPDTGELFF	TGCGCCAGCAGCTTGGCCTCGGCTAGTCCCGACACCGGGGAGCTGTTTTTT
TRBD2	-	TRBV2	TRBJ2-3	CASWEGLAGADTQYF	TGTGCCAGTTGGGAGGGCCTAGCGGGAGCAGATACGCAGTATTTT
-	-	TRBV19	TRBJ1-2	CASSMKPGRIEGYTF	TGTGCCAGTAGTATGAAACCAGGTCGGATAGAAGGCTACACCTTC
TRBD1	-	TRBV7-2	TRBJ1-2	CASSLYRDRATGYTF	TGTGCCAGCAGCTTATACCGGGACAGGGCGACGGGCTACACCTTC
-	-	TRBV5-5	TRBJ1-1	CASSLEITEAFF	TGTGCCAGCAGCTTAGAGATCACTGAAGCTTTCTTT
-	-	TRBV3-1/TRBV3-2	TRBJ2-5	CASSRPPVGGSETQYF	TGTGCCAGCAGCCGACCCCCAGTTGGGGGGTCGGAGACCCAGTACTTC
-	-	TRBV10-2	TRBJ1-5	CASSALEDNQPQHF	TGCGCCAGCAGTGCCCTGGAGGATAATCAGCCCCAGCATTTT
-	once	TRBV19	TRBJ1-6	CASSIPGKSQGSPLHF	TGTGCCAGTAGTATACCAGGCAAATCCCAAGGTTCACCCCTCCACTTT
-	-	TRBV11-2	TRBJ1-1	CASSLDRGRGAFF	TGTGCCAGCAGCTTAGATCGTGGCAGGGGAGCTTTCTTT
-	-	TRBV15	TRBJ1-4	CATSLDSEGEKLFF	TGTGCCACCAGCTTGGACAGCGAGGGTGAAAAACTGTTTTTT
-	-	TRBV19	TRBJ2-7	CASQGSSYEQYF	TGTGCCAGCCAGGGCAGCTCCTACGAGCAGTACTTC
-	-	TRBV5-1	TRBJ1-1	CASSFLVTGNTEAFF	TGCGCCAGCAGCTTTCTTGTGACAGGGAACACTGAAGCTTTCTTT
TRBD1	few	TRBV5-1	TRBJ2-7	CASSPGQDPYEQYF	TGCGCCAGCAGCCCGGGACAGGATCCCTACGAGCAGTACTTC
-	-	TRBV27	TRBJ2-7	CASSYRVAYEQYF	TGTGCCAGCAGTTACAGGGTAGCCTACGAGCAGTACTTC
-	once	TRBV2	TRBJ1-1	CASNRDKNTEAFF	TGTGCCAGCAACCGGGACAAGAACACTGAAGCTTTCTTT
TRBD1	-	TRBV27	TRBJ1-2	CASSHGQGLGYTF	TGTGCCAGCAGCCACGGACAGGGCTTGGGCTACACCTTC
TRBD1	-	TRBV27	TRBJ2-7	CASSFLAGTGGRSYEQYF	TGTGCCAGCAGTTTTTTGGCCGGGACAGGTGGTCGATCCTACGAGCAGTACTTC
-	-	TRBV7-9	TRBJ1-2	CASSLIGGYGYTF	TGTGCCAGCAGCTTAATAGGGGGCTATGGCTACACCTTC
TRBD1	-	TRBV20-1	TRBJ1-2	CSASNPGQENNYGYTF	TGCAGTGCTAGTAATCCGGGACAGGAAAATAACTATGGCTACACCTTC
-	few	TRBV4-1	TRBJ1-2	CASSQGGGNYGYTF	TGCGCCAGCAGCCAAGGTGGGGGGAACTATGGCTACACCTTC
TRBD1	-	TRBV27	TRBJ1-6	CASSFGQGYNSPLHF	TGTGCCAGCAGTTTCGGACAGGGTTATAATTCACCCCTCCACTTT
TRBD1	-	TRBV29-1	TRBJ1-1	CSVGQGSLRRDTEAFF	TGCAGCGTTGGACAGGGATCCCTAAGGAGGGACACTGAAGCTTTCTTT
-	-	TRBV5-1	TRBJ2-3	CASSSRDPKGADTQYF	TGCGCCAGCAGCTCTCGGGACCCCAAGGGGGCAGATACGCAGTATTTT
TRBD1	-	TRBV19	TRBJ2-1	CASSTARTGPYNEQFF	TGTGCCAGTAGTACGGCCAGGACAGGGCCCTACAATGAGCAGTTCTTC
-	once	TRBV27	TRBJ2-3	CASSFGTSTDTQYF	TGTGCCAGCAGTTTCGGGACTAGCACAGATACGCAGTATTTT
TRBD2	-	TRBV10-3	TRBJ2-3	CAIMNGGSSDTQYF	TGTGCCATCATGAACGGCGGGAGCTCAGATACGCAGTATTTT
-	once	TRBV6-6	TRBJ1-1	CASLGRGRNTEAFF	TGTGCCAGCTTGGGGAGGGGACGGAACACTGAAGCTTTCTTT
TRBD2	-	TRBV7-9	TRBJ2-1	CASSLGKLAGNNEQFF	TGTGCCAGCAGCTTAGGAAAACTAGCGGGGAACAATGAGCAGTTCTTC
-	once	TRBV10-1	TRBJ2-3	CASSLREWTDTQYF	TGCGCCAGCAGTCTCCGGGAATGGACAGATACGCAGTATTTT
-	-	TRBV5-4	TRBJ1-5	CASSLEQRQPQHF	TGTGCCAGCAGCTTGGAGCAACGGCAGCCCCAGCATTTT
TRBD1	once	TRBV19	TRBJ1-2	CASKVAGGGNYGYTF	TGTGCCAGTAAGGTAGCAGGGGGCGGTAACTATGGCTACACCTTC
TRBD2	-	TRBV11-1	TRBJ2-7	CASSFTGQRGNYEQYF	TGTGCCAGCAGCTTTACAGGTCAGCGGGGGAACTACGAGCAGTACTTC
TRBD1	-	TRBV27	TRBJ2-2	CASHSRTGGGTGELFF	TGTGCCAGCCACTCCCGGACAGGGGGCGGGACCGGGGAGCTGTTTTTT
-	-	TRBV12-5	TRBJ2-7	CASGLAVDSYTYEQYF	TGTGCTAGTGGTTTGGCGGTGGACAGTTATACCTACGAGCAGTACTTC
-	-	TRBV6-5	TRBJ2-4	CASTRVMGIQYF	TGTGCCAGCACGAGGGTCATGGGCATTCAGTACTTC
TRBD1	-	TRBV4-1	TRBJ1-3	CASSRADRAANTIYF	TGCGCCAGCAGCCGCGCCGACAGGGCGGCGAACACCATATATTTT
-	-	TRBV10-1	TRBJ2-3	CASSESARPLSTDTQYF	TGCGCCAGCAGTGAGTCGGCCAGGCCTTTAAGCACAGATACGCAGTATTTT
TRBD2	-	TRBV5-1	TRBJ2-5	CASSPGGLAGVETQYF	TGCGCCAGCAGCCCGGGGGGACTAGCGGGGGTAGAGACCCAGTACTTC
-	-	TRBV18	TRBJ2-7	CASSPLAGDEQYF	TGTGCCAGCTCACCACTAGCCGGGGACGAGCAGTACTTC
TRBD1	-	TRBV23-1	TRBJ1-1	CASTDRGRSEAFF	TGCGCCAGCACCGACAGGGGGCGGTCTGAAGCTTTCTTT